This T cell receptor (beta chain) was captured in a study of graft-versus-host responses after intestinal transplantation. Study-wide context: Grafts that recipients had were multivisceral, liver-intestinal, or isolated intestinal transplants. Every recipient had anti-thymocyte globulin induction and around 3 years of tacrolimus plus steroids. Study findings and constraints: Among recipient marrow samples, GvH clones were found; some appeared first in ileum or blood. Elevated graft-versus-host to host-versus-graft clonal ratios in allografts were recorded for patients with graft-donor T cell macrochimerism.

CDR1 and CDR2 (germline): SGDLS, YYNGEE. The CDR3 loop spans 14 amino acids. V was clipped by 6 bases and J by 3 bases, with 13 bases between them. Assay: immunoSEQ multiplex PCR; the TCRdb copy retains only in-frame clones and omits some. The sample yields tens of thousands of clones, about 92% seen once. As concerns this clone: Its specificity is unknown.

The receptor's source is a human donor who received an intestinal transplant. This sample comprised unstimulated CD8+ T cells sorted from spleen or lymph node cells, obtained before intestinal transplant. The chain is built from TRBV9 and TRBJ2-1; TRBD2 might be the D (6 bases). CDR3 DNA sequence: TGTGCCAGCACGGGGGATCTTAGCTACAATGAGCAGTTCTTC. It yields the protein CASTGDLSYNEQFF.